This T cell receptor (beta chain) was obtained from a study of low-dose radiotherapy and immunotherapy resistance in tumors. About the research overall: Every 2 weeks, cohort 1 got 0.5 Gy, reaching 6.5 Gy to the planning target volume.

cDNA synthesis used a TRAV/TRBV-specific primer set for both chains. The authors amplified TCRs for 20 PCR cycles with a constant-region primer and a V-primer adapter. TCRdb called the reads again in MiXCR, with one record for every CDR3 protein. The data contain some 85,000 distinct CDR3 sequences, 15% to 20% of them singletons. This clonotype was seen repeatedly, ten times or more. The CDR3 runs to 19 residues. The ends lost 1 base at V and 0 bases at J; junction bases unmatched: 6. The sample's time point: before trial treatment. Treatment of the donors consisted of nivolumab and ipilimumab (plus aspirin, low-dose cyclophosphamide and low-dose radiotherapy).

Sequencing was performed on PBMCs, taken before treatment. The sequence was collected from a male donor with prostate cancer. J is TRBJ2-2 and V is TRBV12-3 or TRBV12-4; 12 bases align to TRBD1. The CDR3 reads CASSLEGTGGPSNTGELFF. The CDR3 nucleotides read TGTGCCAGCAGTTTAGAGGGGACAGGGGGCCCCTCGAACACCGGGGAGCTGTTTTTT.